These T cell receptor beta chains were read from a single sample in a study of blood T cell repertoires in COVID-19. The protocol was immunoSEQ multiplex PCR, while the TCRdb copy is restricted to in-frame clones and leaves out a portion. Of more than 200,000 clones listed, roughly nine tenths are singletons. Sequenced material: peripheral blood. The receptors originated from a man between 65 and 80 years old with acute or convalescent COVID-19. CDR3s include the opening cysteine and the closing phenylalanine or tryptophan. The D gene is left open where the match is weak. Size values are once, few and many counts, or a class for expanded clones, and some rows have none.

clone_size,d_call,cdr3_length,j_call,v_call,cdr3_aa,cdr3_nt
-,-,15,TRBJ2-1,TRBV7-6,CASSVTRGSYNEQFF,TGTGCCAGCAGCGTTACTAGAGGGTCCTACAATGAGCAGTTCTTC
once,-,13,TRBJ1-2,TRBV14,CASIGRAYYGYTF,TGTGCCAGCATCGGGAGGGCGTACTATGGCTACACCTTC
-,TRBD2,12,TRBJ2-7,TRBV28,CASTAGIYEQYF,TGTGCCAGCACAGCGGGGATCTACGAGCAGTACTTC
once,-,16,TRBJ1-1,TRBV5-6,CASSLGAGWGNTEAFF,TGTGCCAGCAGCTTAGGGGCCGGCTGGGGGAACACTGAAGCTTTCTTT
-,-,15,TRBJ1-5,TRBV29-1,CSVVLFQGSNQPQHF,TGCAGCGTTGTCCTCTTCCAGGGTTCTAATCAGCCCCAGCATTTT
-,-,13,TRBJ1-2,TRBV14,CASSQYILYGYTF,TGTGCCAGCAGCCAATATATTCTCTATGGCTACACCTTC
-,-,13,TRBJ2-7,TRBV7-2,CASSYDRAYEQYF,TGTGCCAGCAGTTACGACAGAGCCTACGAGCAGTACTTC
-,-,12,TRBJ2-2,TRBV6-5,CASIRNTGELFF,TGTGCCAGCATCAGGAACACCGGGGAGCTGTTTTTT
-,-,14,TRBJ1-6,TRBV28,CASTRVLHNSPLHF,TGTGCCAGCACCAGGGTCCTCCACAATTCACCCCTCCACTTT
once,TRBD2,15,TRBJ2-7,TRBV5-6,CASSPRKREIHEQYF,TGTGCCAGCAGCCCACGCAAGCGGGAGATCCACGAGCAGTACTTC
-,-,19,TRBJ1-1,TRBV21-1,CASSKPDPFAGGGSTEAFF,TGTGCCAGCAGCAAACCGGACCCCTTTGCAGGGGGCGGTTCGACTGAAGCTTTCTTT
-,TRBD2,14,TRBJ2-3,TRBV20-1,CSASKVAGGRTQYF,TGCAGTGCTAGTAAGGTAGCGGGAGGGAGGACGCAGTATTTT
few,-,20,TRBJ2-6,TRBV5-5,CASSSARAPGLSSGANVLTF,TGTGCCAGCAGCTCTGCAAGGGCCCCGGGACTTAGCTCTGGGGCCAACGTCCTGACTTTC
-,-,16,TRBJ2-3,TRBV7-3,CASSSGQGGPTDTQYF,TGTGCCAGCAGCTCCGGGCAGGGTGGTCCCACAGATACGCAGTATTTT
-,TRBD2,15,TRBJ2-7,TRBV6-2/TRBV6-3,CASSTTSGLMNEQYF,TGTGCCAGCAGTACCACTAGCGGTTTAATGAACGAGCAGTACTTC
-,TRBD2,14,TRBJ2-1,TRBV30,CAWSGGLAGNEQFF,TGTGCCTGGAGTGGCGGACTAGCAGGGAATGAGCAGTTCTTC
once,TRBD1,15,TRBJ2-5,TRBV19,CASSMGQGAGETQYF,TGTGCCAGTAGTATGGGACAGGGGGCGGGGGAGACCCAGTACTTC
-,TRBD2,15,TRBJ2-7,TRBV19,CASSIQTSGRNEQYF,TGTGCCAGTAGTATTCAGACTAGCGGGAGAAACGAGCAGTACTTC
-,TRBD1,15,TRBJ2-1,TRBV3-1/TRBV3-2,CASSQPGQGYNEQFF,TGTGCCAGCAGCCAACCGGGACAGGGGTACAATGAGCAGTTCTTC
-,TRBD1,16,TRBJ1-1,TRBV9,CASSSRGDRMNTEAFF,TGTGCCAGCAGCTCACGAGGGGACAGGATGAACACTGAAGCTTTCTTT
-,TRBD1,15,TRBJ2-3,TRBV5-1,CASSSGQRSTDTQYF,TGCGCCAGCAGCTCGGGACAGCGAAGCACAGATACGCAGTATTTT
-,TRBD1,13,TRBJ2-7,TRBV6-5,CATYRGEGYEQYF,TGTGCCACCTACAGGGGGGAAGGCTACGAGCAGTACTTC
once,-,14,TRBJ2-2,TRBV14,CASSQGFEAGELFF,TGTGCCAGCAGCCAAGGGTTTGAGGCCGGGGAGCTGTTTTTT
-,-,15,TRBJ2-7,TRBV15,CATSHPERFSYEQYF,TGTGCCACCAGCCACCCCGAGCGGTTCTCCTACGAGCAGTACTTC
-,-,14,TRBJ2-2,TRBV24-1,CATSAGITTGELFF,TGTGCCACCAGTGCGGGAATAACCACCGGGGAGCTGTTTTTT
-,-,13,TRBJ2-3,TRBV5-1,CASSWTDSDTQYF,TGCGCCAGCAGCTGGACAGATTCAGATACGCAGTATTTT
-,TRBD2,16,TRBJ2-2,TRBV15,CATCKTSGLIAGELFF,TGTGCCACCTGTAAGACTAGCGGGCTAATAGCCGGGGAGCTGTTTTTT
-,TRBD2,16,TRBJ2-1,TRBV7-3,CASSLNGAGDYNEQFF,TGTGCCAGCAGCTTAAACGGCGCGGGAGACTACAATGAGCAGTTCTTC